The clone carrying this TCR beta chain was picked up one time. One end of the junction fails to match germline, which may point to a read error. The sample has other DNA sequences that encode this CDR3 too. Some clones are missing from TCRdb's copy, which holds only in-frame ones; the method was immunoSEQ multiplex PCR. The top ten hold roughly 2.5% of the sample, which has approximately 150,000 clones, about 88% seen once. The CDR3 loop spans 18 amino acids. CDR1 and CDR2 (germline): SGHDT, YYEEEE. This entry belongs to a study of blood T cell repertoires in COVID-19. Study at large: The United States, Italy and Spain provided the acute and convalescent COVID-19 samples. T cells, B-cell-depleted T cells, or PBMCs supplied cDNA or gDNA.

The V and J genes are TRBV5-6 and TRBJ2-6; 9 nucleotides match TRBD1. The receptor was isolated from a human donor with COVID-19, enrolled during active disease. The donor label of this sample is uncertain. Specimen: peripheral blood. The CDR3 region is CASSSLGDRDSGANVLTF. The CDR3 nucleotides read TGCGCCAGCAGCTCCCTTGGGGACAGGGACTCTGGGGCCAACGTCCTGACTTTC. Full variable domain (missing parts from reference TRBV5-6 and TRBJ2-6): DAGVTQSPTHLIKTRGQQVTLRCSPKSGHDTVSWYQQALGQGPQFIFQYYEEEERQRGNFPDRFSGHQFPNYSSELNVNALLLGDSALYLCASSSLGDRDSGANVLTFGAGSRLTVL.